This TCR beta chain was observed in a study of T cells in Graves' hyperthyroidism and ophthalmopathy. The TCR beta CDR3 regions underwent amplification using RNA transcripts as the source. Initially, a first-round RT-PCR of the TCR CDR3 employed the HTBI primer set. TCRdb ran MiXCR on the multiplex PCR reads and lists one entry per CDR3 protein. The sample contains 400,000 to 500,000 distinct CDR3 sequences, under 15% of which appear only once. The V end was cut by 2 bases, the J end by 2 bases, with 9 bases between. Looked up from germline, CDR1 is GTSNPN and CDR2 is SVGIG (reference sequence). The CDR3 consists of 13 residues. This clonotype was seen repeatedly, ten times or more.

The origin of this receptor is a man in his late teens or twenties with Graves' ophthalmopathy. Material for sequencing was blood. The chain recombines TRBV30 with TRBJ1-2; D unclear. CDR3 protein: CAWSQRENYGYTF. CDR3 sequence (DNA): TGTGCCTGGAGTCAAAGAGAAAACTATGGCTACACCTTC.